The 20 T cell receptor beta chains given below trace back to one sample, sequenced in a study of T cell responses to AZD1222 COVID-19 vaccine. The repertoire was sequenced with immunoSEQ multiplex PCR; TCRdb's copy has only in-frame clones and lacks some. The sample shows over 50,000 clones, around 81% of them seen only once. The input for sequencing was peripheral blood, taken 28 days after the second AZD1222 dose. The receptors here all came from an adult who received the AZD1222 COVID-19 vaccine.

The gene calls are TRBV30 and TRBJ1-5, with D possibly TRBD1 on 6 matching bases. Germline CDR1 is GTSNPN and CDR2 is SVGIG (reference sequence). The CDR3 loop spans 17 amino acids. Trimming stripped 0 bases from V and 0 bases from J, with 15 bases between. CDR3: CAWSVPRGRHSNQPQHF. CDR3 nucleotide sequence: TGTGCCTGGAGTGTACCCAGGGGCCGACATAGCAATCAGCCCCAGCATTTT.

The CDR3 DNA follows: TGTGCCTGGAGTCCACTCGGACAGAACACTGAAGCTTTCTTT. Translated: CAWSPLGQNTEAFF. V and J are TRBV30 and TRBJ1-1; a possible D gene is TRBD1 (5 bases). Trimming cost V 2 bases and J 1 base, with 11 bases left between them. CDR3 size: 14 residues. Germline V gene data show CDR1 as GTSNPN and CDR2 as SVGIG (reference sequence). Supplemented by reference TRBV30 and TRBJ1-1, the full variable domain reads SQTIHQWPATLVQPVGSPLSLECTVEGTSNPNLYWYRQAAGRGLQLLFYSVGIGQISSEVPQNLSASRPQDRQFILSSKKLLLSDSGFYLCAWSPLGQNTEAFFGQGTRLTVV.

V and J are TRBV11-2 and TRBJ1-5, with D possibly being TRBD1 (6 bases). CDR1 is SGHAT and CDR2 is FQNNGV in the germline V gene. V lost 3 bases, J lost 2 bases, and 11 bases lay in between. CDR3 size: 15 residues. As DNA, the CDR3 is TGTGCCAGCAGCTTGGGACAAGGGGGCAATCAGCCCCAGCATTTT. Translated: CASSLGQGGNQPQHF.

The chain uses TRBV12-3 or TRBV12-4 and TRBJ1-1; no definite D call. Trimming took off 3 bases at V and 3 bases at J, with 8 bases between the two ends. The CDR3 totals 13 residues. The chain's CDR3 is CASSFSSDTEAFF. The DNA of the CDR3 is TGTGCCAGCAGTTTTTCTTCAGACACTGAAGCTTTCTTT.

The CDR3 DNA reads TGTGCCTGGAGTACAGGGAACACCATATATTTT. It translates to CAWSTGNTIYF. This sequence joins TRBV30 and TRBJ1-3, with D possibly matching TRBD1 (6 bases). This CDR3 is 11 amino acids long. Trimming left V 2 bases short and J 7 bases short, with 6 bases between. Germline-derived CDR1 and CDR2 are GTSNPN and SVGIG (reference sequence).

This clone has a single count. This chain connects TRBV7-9 to TRBJ2-7; 14 bases are a match to TRBD2. Losses at the gene ends were 7 bases for V and 12 bases for J; bases not matched to a gene: 11. Germline-derived CDR1 and CDR2 are SEHNR and FQNEAQ (reference sequence). CDR3 size: 14 residues. The CDR3 loop reads CASNFGTSGSSWYF. The CDR3 coding sequence is TGTGCCAGCAACTTCGGGACTAGCGGGAGTTCGTGGTACTTC.

The genes are TRBV7-2 and TRBJ2-5; the match to TRBD1 covers 9 bases. This CDR3 has 14 residues. Germline CDR1 reads SGHTA; CDR2 reads FQGNSA. Trimming took 4 bases from V and 1 from J; bases not matched to a gene: 1. CDR3 DNA sequence: TGTGCCAGCAGCTCGGACAGGGGCCAAGAGACCCAGTACTTC. Translated, it gives CASSSDRGQETQYF.

The chain carries TRBV10-3 and TRBJ1-2; no firm D call. This CDR3 has 15 amino acids. Germline V gene sequence: CDR1 ENHRY, CDR2 SYGVKD. Trimming pared 6 bases from V and 1 base from J, leaving 15 bases between. The CDR3, as DNA: TGTGCCATCAGGGTTGTAGGATCCCTTAACTATGGCTACACCTTC. It specifies CAIRVVGSLNYGYTF.

The rearrangement uses TRBV9 and TRBJ1-1, with 7 positions matching TRBD1. V lost 3 bases, J lost 5 bases, and 13 bases stayed unmatched. The CDR3 sequence is 16 residues long. Germline-derived CDR1 and CDR2 are SGDLS and YYNGEE. CDR3: CASSAGSQGSQTEAFF. CDR3 coding DNA: TGTGCCAGCAGCGCAGGATCACAGGGGTCCCAAACTGAAGCTTTCTTT.

The rearrangement uses TRBV6-5 and TRBJ2-3; TRBD1 matches 8 bases. The V segment lost 4 bases and the J segment 3 bases; nucleotides outside the gene matches: 3. CDR1 is MNHEY and CDR2 is SVGAGI in the germline V gene. CDR3 length: 14 amino acids. This CDR3 is CASSSRTGTDTQYF. CDR3 DNA: TGTGCCAGCAGTTCAAGGACAGGGACAGATACGCAGTATTTT.

The chain uses TRBV7-9 and TRBJ1-6, with no clear D. The CDR3 consists of 15 residues. Germline V gives CDR1 SEHNR, CDR2 FQNEAQ (reference sequence). With 5 bases removed from V and 10 bases from J, the gap between germline ends came to 18 bases. DNA of the CDR3: TGTGCCAGCAGCGTCGGTAGAACCGGCGGCTCACCCCTCCACTTT. Its protein is CASSVGRTGGSPLHF.

This chain links TRBV7-2 with TRBJ2-1, with TRBD1 identical over 7 bases. The junction had 9 bases not matched to a gene; V was cut back by 2 bases and J by 8 bases. This CDR3 contains 15 residues. The V gene's germline CDR1 is SGHTA and CDR2 FQGNSA. DNA of the CDR3: TGTGCCAGCAGCTTATTGGGCGGCCAGGGGGATGAGCAGTTCTTC. It yields the protein CASSLLGGQGDEQFF. Variable domain in full (rest from reference TRBV7-2 and TRBJ2-1): GAGVSQSPSNKVTEKGKDVELRCDPISGHTALYWYRQSLGQGLEFLIYFQGNSAPDKSGLPSDRFSAERTGGSVSTLTIQRTQQEDSAVYLCASSLLGGQGDEQFFGPGTRLTVL.

The chain links TRBV30 to TRBJ2-7; D remains unclear. V was pared by 2 bases and J by 7 bases, with 9 bases between. Germline loops: CDR1 GTSNPN, CDR2 SVGIG (reference sequence). The CDR3 totals 11 residues. CDR3 sequence (DNA): TGTGCCTGGAGTTCGATCAGGGAGCAGTACTTC. It encodes CAWSSIREQYF. The variable domain in full, completed from reference TRBV30 and TRBJ2-7, reads SQTIHQWPATLVQPVGSPLSLECTVEGTSNPNLYWYRQAAGRGLQLLFYSVGIGQISSEVPQNLSASRPQDRQFILSSKKLLLSDSGFYLCAWSSIREQYFGPGTRLTVT.

The genes are TRBV7-9 and TRBJ2-1; 10 bases fit TRBD2. Germline V gives CDR1 SEHNR, CDR2 FQNEAQ (reference sequence). The CDR3 is made up of 15 amino acids. The V and J ends lost 6 bases and 9 bases, in that order; junction bases with no gene match: 11. DNA of the CDR3: TGTGCCAGCAGTCCGACGGGACTAGCGTTGGGTGAGCAGTTCTTC. Its translation is CASSPTGLALGEQFF.

The chain joins TRBV9 to TRBJ1-2; 11 bases agree with TRBD1. Germline CDR1 SGDLS, CDR2 YYNGEE. The CDR3 totals 15 residues. With V trimmed by 3 bases and J by 0 bases, 1 base remained unmatched. CDR3 coding DNA: TGTGCCAGCAGCGCGGGACAGGGGGCTAACTATGGCTACACCTTC. This sequence encodes CASSAGQGANYGYTF.

This chain links TRBV3-1 (or the pseudogene TRBV3-2) with TRBJ2-3; D may be TRBD1 or TRBD2 (5 bases each). The CDR3 length is 15 residues. The V gene's germline CDR1 is LGHDT and CDR2 YNNKEL (reference sequence). V dropped 4 bases and J dropped 0 bases, with 11 bases sitting between them. CDR3 amino acids: CASSPPGTSTDTQYF. Here the CDR3 DNA reads TGTGCCAGCAGCCCACCAGGGACCAGCACAGATACGCAGTATTTT.

The chain joins TRBV6-5 to TRBJ1-5, with D hard to call. This CDR3 is 13 amino acids long. Germline values: CDR1 MNHEY, CDR2 SVGAGI. V was clipped by 0 bases and J by 4 bases, with 4 bases between them. CDR3 DNA: TGTGCCAGCAGTTACTCTGTGAATCAGCCCCAGCATTTT. The encoded protein is CASSYSVNQPQHF.

The chain employs TRBV9 and TRBJ2-7; 8 bases are shared with TRBD2. Germline V gene data show CDR1 as SGDLS and CDR2 as YYNGEE. J lost 0 bases, V lost 4 bases, and 6 bases had no gene match. This CDR3 region has 15 residues. The DNA of the CDR3 is TGTGCCAGCAGCCCGCGGGGGGCAAGCTCCTACGAGCAGTACTTC. This translates into CASSPRGASSYEQYF.

This chain joins TRBV28 and TRBJ2-7; D possibly uses TRBD1 or TRBD2 (6 bases each). There are 13 residues in the CDR3. Germline CDR1 MDHEN, CDR2 SYDVKM. Trimming shortened V by 6 bases and J by 6 bases, and 15 bases separated the two germline ends. CDR3 nucleotide sequence: TGTGCCAGCAGCCCGGGGGCAGGGGTCGAGCAGTACTTC. As protein: CASSPGAGVEQYF.

This chain links TRBV25-1 with TRBJ2-7, with D hard to call. Germline V lookup: CDR1 MGHDK, CDR2 SYGVNS. There are 13 residues in the CDR3. Trimming removed 4 bases from V and 1 base from J, with 8 bases in between. The CDR3 sequence is CASSARGSYEQYF. The CDR3 coding sequence is TGTGCCAGCAGTGCAAGAGGATCCTACGAGCAGTACTTC.